One sample yielded the 19 T cell receptor beta chains listed below, sequenced in a study of identifying expanded T cells in peripheral blood. Clones were read by immunoSEQ multiplex PCR, and TCRdb kept only the in-frame ones, dropping some. Of about 100,000 clones listed, roughly 88% were seen once; the top ten hold just over 5.5%. What was sequenced was blood. These receptors were obtained from a person aged 18 to 75 in good health.

This chain joins TRBV19 and TRBJ1-5, with D unresolved. In germline, CDR1 is LNHDA, CDR2 SQIVND (reference sequence). Deletions cut 3 bases from V and 3 bases from J, with 12 bases between. CDR3 length: 15 amino acids. The CDR3 nucleotides are TGTGCCAGTAGTATCAAGCCCCACATCAATCAGCCCCAGCATTTT. Translating it yields CASSIKPHINQPQHF.

The gene calls are TRBV25-1 and TRBJ1-2, with D perhaps TRBD1 (6 bases). Trimming cost V 4 bases and J 5 bases, with 11 bases left between them. Germline CDR1 is MGHDK and CDR2 is SYGVNS. This CDR3 region has 13 residues. The CDR3 reads CASSGGALYGYTF. The CDR3 DNA reads TGTGCCAGCAGTGGGGGGGCATTATATGGCTACACCTTC.

This clone appeared a single time. The chain carries TRBV7-2 and TRBJ1-2; D may be TRBD1 (5 bases). The V and J ends lost 4 bases and 1 base respectively, with 16 bases between them. Germline V gene sequence: CDR1 SGHTA, CDR2 FQGNSA. The length of the CDR3 is 16 residues. CDR3: CASSWRGEGINYGYTF. The CDR3 bases are TGTGCCAGCAGCTGGAGGGGTGAAGGGATTAACTATGGCTACACCTTC.

V is TRBV5-1 and J is TRBJ1-1; 7 bases are a match to TRBD1. Germline assignment: CDR1 SGHRS and CDR2 YFSETQ. This CDR3 region has 15 residues. The J segment lost 4 bases and the V segment lost 3 bases, leaving 9 bases of the junction unmatched. CDR3 DNA: TGCGCCAGCAGCTCGGCCGTGTCAGGGGGCACTGAAGCTTTCTTT. Encoded protein: CASSSAVSGGTEAFF. The entire variable domain, with the rest obtained from reference TRBV5-1 and TRBJ1-1, is as follows: KAGVTQTPRYLIKTRGQQVTLSCSPISGHRSVSWYQQTPGQGLQFLFEYFSETQRNKGNFPGRFSGRQFSNSRSEMNVSTLELGDSALYLCASSSAVSGGTEAFFGQGTRLTVV.

This clone was recorded once. The gene calls are TRBV4-3 and TRBJ1-2; D gene unclear. V dropped 0 bases and J dropped 7 bases, with 9 bases sitting between them. Germline CDR1 LGHNA, CDR2 YSLEER. The CDR3 consists of 13 residues. In DNA form, the CDR3 reads TGCGCCAGCAGCCAAGAGACTCGAGGTGGCTACACCTTC. This gives the protein CASSQETRGGYTF.

This chain connects TRBV6-6 to TRBJ2-6; D unclear. In germline, CDR1 is MNHNY, CDR2 SVGAGI (reference sequence). The CDR3 is 14 residues long. The germline V and J ends were trimmed by 6 bases and 0 bases, with 6 bases remaining between them. In DNA, the CDR3 is TGTGCCAGCAGCCCGAGCTCTGGGGCCAACGTCCTGACTTTC. It specifies CASSPSSGANVLTF.

This clone was observed once. The rearrangement links TRBV7-9 to TRBJ2-1; no reliable D call. Per germline, CDR1 SEHNR and CDR2 FQNEAQ (reference sequence). The V gene lost 3 bases and the J gene lost 5 bases, with 11 bases spanning the gap. The CDR3 contains 14 residues. In nucleotides, the CDR3 is TGTGCCAGCAGCTTGCAACGGTTAAACAATGAGCAGTTCTTC. This codes for CASSLQRLNNEQFF.

This chain joins TRBV5-6 and TRBJ1-4; unclear D gene. Germline V gene data show CDR1 as SGHDT and CDR2 as YYEEEE. Deletions cut 4 bases from V and 10 bases from J, with 14 bases between. The CDR3 totals 13 residues. The CDR3 protein is CASSLLSVGKLFF. The CDR3 region has the DNA TGTGCCAGCAGCCTTTTGTCGGTGGGAAAACTGTTTTTT.

The rearrangement links TRBV5-1 to TRBJ2-5; the match to TRBD1 covers 8 bases. The CDR3 is 15 amino acids. Germline V gene sequence: CDR1 SGHRS, CDR2 YFSETQ. The trim removed 4 bases at V and 0 bases at J, leaving 5 bases unmatched. The DNA of the CDR3 is TGCGCCAGCAGCCTTGCAGGGGGCTACCAAGAGACCCAGTACTTC. It is translated as CASSLAGGYQETQYF.

The chain combines TRBV18 with TRBJ2-7; the D gene is possibly TRBD1 (6 bases). Trimming took 3 bases from V and 2 from J, leaving 14 bases between them. The germline gives CDR1 KGHSH, CDR2 LQKENI. The CDR3 length is 15 residues. CDR3 protein: CASSPDTRQAYEQYF. CDR3 coding DNA: TGTGCCAGCTCACCCGATACTAGACAGGCCTACGAGCAGTACTTC.

This rearrangement joins TRBV29-1 to TRBJ2-5; D not certain. Trimming pared 2 bases from V and 2 bases from J, leaving 9 bases between. CDR1 and CDR2 (germline): SQVTM, ANQGSEA. The CDR3 length is 13 residues. In DNA form, the CDR3 reads TGCAGCGTTGAAAAAGGACGGCAAGAGACCCAGTACTTC. Residues: CSVEKGRQETQYF.

This chain joins TRBV4-1 and TRBJ1-5; 10 nucleotides line up with TRBD1. Trimming at V came to 0 bases and at J to 7 bases, leaving 3 bases not matched to a gene. CDR1 and CDR2 (germline): MGHRA, YSYEKL. This CDR3 contains 15 residues. This CDR3 is CASSQEGTGEQPQHF. As DNA, the CDR3 is TGCGCCAGCAGCCAAGAAGGGACAGGGGAACAGCCCCAGCATTTT.

Comments on this clone: The same CDR3 can be traced to other DNA sequences in this sample. The gene calls are TRBV5-1 and TRBJ1-1; 7 bases are a match to TRBD1. The J segment lost 5 bases and the V segment lost 0 bases, leaving 4 bases of the junction unmatched. The CDR3 loop spans 14 amino acids. Germline CDR1 reads SGHRS; CDR2 reads YFSETQ. For the CDR3, the DNA is TGCGCCAGCAGCTTGGCAGGGGGAGGAACTGAAGCTTTCTTT. Translation: CASSLAGGGTEAFF.

The chain combines TRBV5-4 with TRBJ1-6; D unclear. Germline CDR1 reads SGHNT; CDR2 reads YYREEE (reference sequence). The CDR3 has 13 residues. V lost 5 bases and J lost 8, with 11 bases in between. The CDR3, as DNA: TGTGCCAGCAGGCCCCGGCAGGATTCACCCCTCCACTTT. Amino acids: CASRPRQDSPLHF.

The chain combines TRBV18 with TRBJ1-1; no clear D. Germline V gene lookup returns CDR1 KGHSH and CDR2 LQKENI. V was cut by 3 bases and J by 1 base, with 12 bases left in between. The CDR3 contains 15 residues. The CDR3 is CASSPARAENTEAFF. CDR3 nucleotide sequence: TGTGCCAGCTCACCTGCGAGGGCAGAGAACACTGAAGCTTTCTTT.

The chain links TRBV27 to TRBJ2-7; no definite D call. Germline assignment: CDR1 MNHEY and CDR2 SMNVEV (reference sequence). CDR3 length equals 15 residues. Trimming removed 8 bases at V and 1 base at J, with 18 bases between. CDR3 sequence (DNA): TGTGCCAGCTCCATTGACCTGAGCCTTTCCTACGAGCAGTACTTC. This gives the protein CASSIDLSLSYEQYF.

V and J are TRBV9 and TRBJ2-7; D assignment may be TRBD1 or TRBD2 (5 bases each). V was shortened by 0 bases and J by 4 bases, with 14 bases between the two germline ends. Germline V gene sequence: CDR1 SGDLS, CDR2 YYNGEE. The CDR3 is 15 residues long. The CDR3 here is CASSVGPGPTYEQYF. The CDR3, as DNA: TGTGCCAGCAGCGTAGGGCCGGGACCCACTTACGAGCAGTACTTC.

This chain links TRBV29-1 with TRBJ1-5; the D gene is possibly TRBD1 (5 bases). The CDR3 covers 13 residues. V lost 7 bases, J lost 0 bases, and 10 bases lay in between. From germline, CDR1 is SQVTM and CDR2 ANQGSEA. CDR3 nucleotides: TGCAGCGCCAGGGCTAATAGCAATCAGCCCCAGCATTTT. It encodes CSARANSNQPQHF.

This chain connects TRBV18 to TRBJ2-7; D is perhaps TRBD1 (6 bases). Germline-derived CDR1 and CDR2 are KGHSH and LQKENI. V gave up 4 bases and J gave up 4 bases, with 11 bases separating them. The CDR3 covers 13 residues. CDR3 amino acids: CASSLGQLYEQYF. The CDR3 nucleotides read TGTGCCAGCTCACTCGGACAGCTATACGAGCAGTACTTC. The complete variable domain, with remaining parts taken from reference TRBV18 and TRBJ2-7, reads NAGVMQNPRHLVRRRGQEARLRCSPMKGHSHVYWYRQLPEEGLKFMVYLQKENIIDESGMPKERFSAEFPKEGPSILRIQQVVRGDSAAYFCASSLGQLYEQYFGPGTRLTVT.